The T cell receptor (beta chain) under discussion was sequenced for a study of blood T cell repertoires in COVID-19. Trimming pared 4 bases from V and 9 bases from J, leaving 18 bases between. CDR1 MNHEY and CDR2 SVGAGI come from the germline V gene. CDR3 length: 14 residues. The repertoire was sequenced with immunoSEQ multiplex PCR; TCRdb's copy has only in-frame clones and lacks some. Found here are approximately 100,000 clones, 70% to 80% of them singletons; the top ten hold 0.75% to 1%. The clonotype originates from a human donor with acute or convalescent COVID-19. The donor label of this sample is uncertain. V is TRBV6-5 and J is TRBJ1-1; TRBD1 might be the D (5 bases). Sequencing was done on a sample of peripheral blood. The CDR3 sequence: CASSFDSNQLKAFF. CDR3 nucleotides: TGTGCCAGCAGTTTTGACAGCAACCAGTTAAAAGCTTTCTTT.